These 29 T cell receptor beta chains share one sample of origin, sequenced in a study of blood T cell repertoires in COVID-19. Produced via immunoSEQ multiplex PCR; TCRdb's table is partial and in-frame only. The table lists some 460,000 clones, 87% of them singletons. The specimen sequenced was PBMCs or T cells enriched from blood (not recorded which). The receptor set was obtained from a woman between 18 and 29 years old who had recovered from COVID-19.

The chain employs TRBV7-2 and TRBJ1-5, with unresolved D. The germline CDR1 and CDR2 sequences are SGHTA and FQGNSA. The V end lost 1 base, the J end lost 5 bases, and 6 bases lay between the germline ends. This CDR3 is built from 13 residues. The CDR3 spells CASSLVADQPQHF. DNA of the CDR3: TGTGCCAGCAGCTTAGTGGCAGATCAGCCCCAGCATTTT.

V gene TRBV27 combines with J gene TRBJ1-2, with TRBD1 matching over 9 bases. This CDR3 has 13 amino acids. J was trimmed by 7 bases and V by 5 bases; bases with no gene match: 5. Germline CDR1 reads MNHEY; CDR2 reads SMNVEV (reference sequence). The CDR3: CASSPGTGLGYTF. CDR3 nucleotide sequence: TGTGCCAGCAGTCCCGGGACAGGGCTTGGCTACACCTTC.

The chain carries TRBV5-1 and TRBJ2-7; possible D gene TRBD2, 5 bases. Germline-derived CDR1 and CDR2 are SGHRS and YFSETQ. The ends were cut back, 0 bases at V and 3 bases at J, with 10 bases in the middle. The CDR3 length is 14 residues. The CDR3 sequence is CASSLAEGGYEQYF. The CDR3, as DNA: TGCGCCAGCAGCTTGGCCGAAGGAGGCTACGAGCAGTACTTC. The full variable domain, its missing parts supplied by reference TRBV5-1 and TRBJ2-7, is KAGVTQTPRYLIKTRGQQVTLSCSPISGHRSVSWYQQTPGQGLQFLFEYFSETQRNKGNFPGRFSGRQFSNSRSEMNVSTLELGDSALYLCASSLAEGGYEQYFGPGTRLTVT.

The J gene is TRBJ2-3, the V gene TRBV2; no clear D gene. V lost 5 bases and J lost 0, with 12 bases in between. CDR3 length: 15 residues. The germline CDR1 and CDR2 sequences are SNHLY and FYNNEI. The CDR3 loop reads CASSPNGASTDTQYF. CDR3 nucleotide sequence: TGTGCCAGCAGTCCCAACGGTGCTAGCACAGATACGCAGTATTTT.

The chain is built from TRBV27 and TRBJ2-1; 10 bases are a match to TRBD2. Germline lookup yields CDR1 MNHEY and CDR2 SMNVEV (reference sequence). Unmatched junction bases numbered 1, after V lost 5 bases and J lost 3 bases. This CDR3 is 14 amino acids long. CDR3 loop: CASSSGGVYNEQFF. The DNA of the CDR3 is TGTGCCAGCAGTAGCGGGGGGGTCTACAATGAGCAGTTCTTC.

The CDR3 DNA is TGTGCCAGCAGTCCCCTAGGGCAGTGGGGGGCTGAAGCTTTCTTT. Translating gives CASSPLGQWGAEAFF. V is TRBV28 and J is TRBJ1-1; possible D gene TRBD1, 5 bases. V lost 5 bases, J lost 6 bases, and 19 bases lay in between. This CDR3 region has 15 residues. Germline CDR1 reads MDHEN; CDR2 reads SYDVKM.

The chain uses TRBV5-1 and TRBJ2-3; a possible D gene is TRBD2 (6 bases). With 3 bases removed from V and 4 bases from J, the gap between germline ends came to 12 bases. This CDR3 region has 14 residues. Looked up from germline, CDR1 is SGHRS and CDR2 is YFSETQ. This CDR3 reads CASSSGTSSDTQYF. The CDR3 nucleotides read TGCGCCAGCAGCTCCGGGACTTCTTCAGATACGCAGTATTTT.

This clone was seen at least ten times. V is TRBV6-5 and J is TRBJ2-3; the D is unclear. The germline CDR1 and CDR2 sequences are MNHEY and SVGAGI. This CDR3 has 13 residues. Trimming shortened V by 4 bases and J by 2 bases, and 7 bases separated the two germline ends. The CDR3 loop is CASSSQATDTQYF. The CDR3 nucleotides read TGTGCCAGCAGTTCCCAGGCCACAGATACGCAGTATTTT.

This chain connects TRBV30 to TRBJ1-1; D possibly corresponds to TRBD1 (5 bases). CDR1 and CDR2 from the germline V gene are GTSNPN and SVGIG (reference sequence). Trimming pared 0 bases from V and 4 bases from J, leaving 15 bases between. This CDR3 is 15 amino acids long. CDR3 DNA: TGTGCCTGGAGTGTACGGCCAGGGTGGGGCACTGAAGCTTTCTTT. Its protein is CAWSVRPGWGTEAFF.

As for this clone: One end of the junction does not line up with germline, which may come from a read error. J is TRBJ1-1 and V is TRBV4-2; D is possibly TRBD1 (6 bases). The CDR3 has 11 residues. Germline assignment: CDR1 LGHNA and CDR2 YNFKEQ. The CDR3 reads CASSQGQEAFF. Here the CDR3 DNA reads TGTGCCAGCAGCCAAGGACAGGAAGCCTTCTTT.

The rearrangement joins TRBV28 to TRBJ1-4, with a tentative D call TRBD1 (5 bases). Germline loops: CDR1 MDHEN, CDR2 SYDVKM. V was clipped by 2 bases and J by 3 bases, with 13 bases between them. The CDR3 consists of 16 residues. CDR3 DNA sequence: TGTGCCAGCAGTTTAGAGGGCAGGGACTCTAATGAAAAACTGTTTTTT. Its protein product is CASSLEGRDSNEKLFF.

The J gene is TRBJ2-1, the V gene TRBV4-2, with 7 bases matching TRBD1. The CDR3 has 13 amino acids. CDR1 LGHNA and CDR2 YNFKEQ come from the germline V gene. Unmatched junction bases numbered 1, after V lost 3 bases and J lost 5 bases. CDR3 nucleotides: TGTGCCAGCAGCCAGGGGACAGACAATGAGCAGTTCTTC. The encoded protein is CASSQGTDNEQFF.

The chain joins TRBV19 to TRBJ2-3; possible D gene TRBD2, 6 bases. The CDR3 runs 15 residues. The V and J ends lost 5 bases and 5 bases respectively, with 17 bases between them. The germline gives CDR1 LNHDA, CDR2 SQIVND (reference sequence). CDR3 sequence reads: CASSFGTLGGDTQYF. CDR3 nucleotide sequence: TGTGCCAGTAGTTTCGGGACCCTGGGAGGAGATACGCAGTATTTT. Complete variable domain (other parts from reference TRBV19 and TRBJ2-3): DGGITQSPKYLFRKEGQNVTLSCEQNLNHDAMYWYRQDPGQGLRLIYYSQIVNDFQKGDIAEGYSVSREKKESFPLTVTSAQKNPTAFYLCASSFGTLGGDTQYFGPGTRLTVL.

This chain connects TRBV7-2 to TRBJ2-2; tentatively, D is TRBD2 (6 bases). Germline V gene data show CDR1 as SGHTA and CDR2 as FQGNSA. The CDR3 has 15 residues. The V and J ends lost 5 bases and 2 bases respectively, with 12 bases between them. The CDR3 DNA reads as TGTGCCAGCAGCCCCAACGGGGGAAACACCGGGGAGCTGTTTTTT. Protein sequence: CASSPNGGNTGELFF.

The genes are TRBV27 and TRBJ1-1; no reliable D call. Between the trimmed V and J ends, which lost 11 bases and 5 bases, there was a span of 21 bases. The CDR3 totals 14 residues. Per the germline V gene, CDR1 is MNHEY and CDR2 is SMNVEV (reference sequence). The CDR3 DNA sequence: TGTGCCGATGGCGGGGTAGATGTGAGAACTGAAGCTTTCTTT. This translates into CADGGVDVRTEAFF.

The sample holds a few counts of this clone. This chain connects TRBV4-1 to TRBJ1-1; 11 positions match TRBD1. CDR1 MGHRA and CDR2 YSYEKL come from the germline V gene. Unmatched junction bases numbered 2, after V lost 4 bases and J lost 1 base. This CDR3 spans 15 amino acids. The CDR3 DNA sequence: TGCGCCAGCAGCCGCGGGACAGGGGGGAACACTGAAGCTTTCTTT. Amino acid sequence: CASSRGTGGNTEAFF.

The table lists this clone with a count of one. J is TRBJ1-2 and V is TRBV5-1, with 10 bases identical to TRBD1. This CDR3 contains 13 residues. Trimming took 6 bases from V and 8 from J; bases not matched to a gene: 7. Germline-derived CDR1 and CDR2 are SGHRS and YFSETQ. The CDR3 loop reads CASTRDRGEGYTF. CDR3 DNA sequence: TGCGCCAGCACCCGGGACAGGGGAGAGGGCTACACCTTC.

This clone was recorded once. The chain has TRBV3-1 (or the pseudogene TRBV3-2) and TRBJ1-1; 7 bases are shared with TRBD1. CDR1 is LGHDT, CDR2 YNNKEL, per germline (reference sequence). The CDR3 is 14 amino acids. Losses at the gene ends were 2 bases for V and 11 bases for J; bases not matched to a gene: 11. DNA of the CDR3: TGTGCCAGCAGCCAACTAGCAGGGGGGAGTTACGCTTTCTTT. Encoded protein: CASSQLAGGSYAFF.

Details on this clone: This CDR3 is also generated by other DNA sequences in the sample. The rearrangement links TRBV2 to TRBJ1-5, with 10 bases matching TRBD1. The junction had 2 bases not matched to a gene; V was cut back by 4 bases and J by 5 bases. The CDR3 spans 14 residues. Looked up from germline, CDR1 is SNHLY and CDR2 is FYNNEI. The CDR3: CASSGDRGYQPQHF. In DNA, the CDR3 is TGTGCCAGCAGTGGGGACAGGGGCTATCAGCCCCAGCATTTT.

The chain carries TRBV3-1 (or the pseudogene TRBV3-2) and TRBJ2-7, with 8 bases aligning to TRBD1. This CDR3 contains 15 residues. V was pared by 8 bases and J by 6 bases, with 15 bases of the junction left unmatched. Germline V gene lookup returns CDR1 LGHDT and CDR2 YNNKEL (reference sequence). CDR3 DNA sequence: TGTGCCAGCCGAAACTCCGGGACAGGAGATGTCGAGCAGTACTTC. Amino acids: CASRNSGTGDVEQYF.

J is TRBJ1-1 and V is TRBV11-2; the D gene is possibly TRBD1 (6 bases). Germline assignment: CDR1 SGHAT and CDR2 FQNNGV. This CDR3 region has 16 residues. The V gene lost 6 bases and the J gene lost 6 bases, with 23 bases spanning the gap. CDR3 sequence reads: CASRPLQGKGEPEAFF. In nucleotides, the CDR3 is TGTGCCAGCAGGCCCCTACAGGGTAAGGGAGAACCTGAAGCTTTCTTT.

The chain employs TRBV7-6 and TRBJ1-3, with a weak D call TRBD1 (6 bases). The germline V and J ends were trimmed by 5 bases and 2 bases, with 10 bases remaining between them. Germline V gene data show CDR1 as SGHVS and CDR2 as FNYEAQ. The CDR3 consists of 14 residues. In nucleotides, the CDR3 is TGTGCCAGCAGCATCGGACAGACTGGAAACACCATATATTTT. Encoded protein: CASSIGQTGNTIYF. The entire variable domain, with the rest obtained from reference TRBV7-6 and TRBJ1-3, is as follows: GAGVSQSPRYKVTKRGQDVALRCDPISGHVSLYWYRQALGQGPEFLTYFNYEAQQDKSGLPNDRFSAERPEGSISTLTIQRTEQRDSAMYRCASSIGQTGNTIYFGEGSWLTVV.

V usage is TRBV6-5 and J usage is TRBJ1-6; 8 bases line up with TRBD1. This CDR3 comprises 14 residues. The V gene's germline CDR1 is MNHEY and CDR2 SVGAGI. V was pared by 6 bases and J by 6 bases, with 4 bases of the junction left unmatched. Here the CDR3 reads CASRVGQGNSPLHF. As DNA, the CDR3 is TGTGCCAGCAGGGTAGGACAGGGTAATTCACCCCTCCACTTT.

This sequence joins TRBV7-9 and TRBJ1-6; the match to TRBD1 covers 10 bases. Germline V gene data show CDR1 as SEHNR and CDR2 as FQNEAQ (reference sequence). The CDR3 loop spans 14 amino acids. J lost 9 bases, V lost 7 bases, and 6 bases had no gene match. CDR3 loop: CASTIDRGPSPLHF. In DNA form, the CDR3 reads TGTGCCAGCACCATCGACAGGGGGCCTTCACCCCTCCACTTT.

This clone was observed a handful of times. Other DNA sequences in this sample translate to the same CDR3. V usage is TRBV30 and J usage is TRBJ1-6, with D possibly being TRBD1 (6 bases). The CDR3 is 13 amino acids. Germline-derived CDR1 and CDR2 are GTSNPN and SVGIG (reference sequence). Trimming removed 0 bases from V and 10 bases from J, with 10 bases in between. In DNA, the CDR3 is TGTGCCTGGAGTGTACAGGGTGAGTCACCCCTCCACTTT. Protein product: CAWSVQGESPLHF.

The chain employs TRBV19 and TRBJ2-1, with 9 bases matching TRBD2. The CDR3 loop spans 16 amino acids. Per germline, CDR1 LNHDA and CDR2 SQIVND (reference sequence). Trimming cost V 6 bases and J 2 bases; bases outside gene matches: 8. CDR3 bases: TGTGCCAGTAGCCCTCTAGCGGGGCCGACCTACAATGAGCAGTTCTTC. Translating gives CASSPLAGPTYNEQFF.

In this sample, this clone turned up a few times. The V and J genes are TRBV6-5 and TRBJ1-2; 7 bases agree with TRBD1. CDR3 length: 15 amino acids. The germline V gene has CDR1 MNHEY and CDR2 SVGAGI. V shed 2 bases and J 1 base; nucleotides not matched to a gene: 4. The CDR3 region is CASSYGSGGNYGYTF. The CDR3 nucleotides are TGTGCCAGCAGTTACGGTTCAGGGGGTAACTATGGCTACACCTTC.

This chain uses TRBV6-6 with TRBJ2-3, with TRBD2 identical over 10 bases. Germline-derived CDR1 and CDR2 are MNHNY and SVGAGI (reference sequence). The CDR3 is 17 residues long. Unmatched junction bases numbered 10, after V lost 5 bases and J lost 2 bases. The CDR3 bases are TGTGCCAGCAGTCGTTCCCAGCGGGGGGGTTCCACAGATACGCAGTATTTT. Residues: CASSRSQRGGSTDTQYF.

The genes are TRBV12-5 and TRBJ1-1; 8 positions agree with TRBD1. This CDR3 has 15 amino acids. Unmatched junction bases numbered 12, after V lost 7 bases and J lost 5 bases. Germline values: CDR1 LGHNT, CDR2 FRNRAP. The CDR3 DNA is TGTGCTAGTGTTCCGGACAGGGCGAGGGAGACTGAAGCTTTCTTT. Its protein is CASVPDRARETEAFF.